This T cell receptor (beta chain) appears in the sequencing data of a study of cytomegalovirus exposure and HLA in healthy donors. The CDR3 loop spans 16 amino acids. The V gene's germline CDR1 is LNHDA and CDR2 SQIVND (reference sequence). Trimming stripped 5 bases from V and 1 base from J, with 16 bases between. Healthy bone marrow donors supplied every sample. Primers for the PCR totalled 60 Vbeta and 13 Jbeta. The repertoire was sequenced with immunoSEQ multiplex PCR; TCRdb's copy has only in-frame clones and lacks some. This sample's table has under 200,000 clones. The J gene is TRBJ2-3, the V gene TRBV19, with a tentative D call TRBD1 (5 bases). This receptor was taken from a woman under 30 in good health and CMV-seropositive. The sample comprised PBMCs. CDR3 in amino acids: CASSLQGSWGTDTQYF. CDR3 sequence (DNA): TGTGCCAGTAGTCTTCAGGGAAGTTGGGGCACAGATACGCAGTATTTT.